This record looks at one T cell receptor beta chain sequence and its context. Its antigen is not identified. Each donor's status was that of a healthy bone marrow donor. V was clipped by 0 bases and J by 11 bases; unmatched bases: 3. Germline V gives CDR1 MNHEY, CDR2 SVGAGI. The CDR3 is 12 residues long. The data derive from a study of cytomegalovirus exposure and HLA in healthy donors. Overall study findings and caveats: Earlier results showed most TCR beta V segments being productive about 90% or about 30% of the time. There were reportedly fewer N-insertions in an Asian-associated ancestry cluster than the roughly 700-donor mean, in a later analysis.

PCR primers comprised 60 Vbeta and 13 Jbeta primers. Data came from immunoSEQ multiplex PCR; TCRdb stores just in-frame clones and leaves some out. Among tens of thousands of clones listed, about 80% were seen once. The sequence came from a male donor in good health and CMV-seronegative. The sample was PBMCs. J is TRBJ1-1 and V is TRBV6-5, with 7 bases identical to TRBD1. As DNA, the CDR3 is TGTGCCAGCAGTTACTCGGGGACAGACGCTTTCTTT. Its translation: CASSYSGTDAFF.